The 2 T cell receptor beta chains presented below share a single source sample, sequenced in a study of blood T cell repertoires in COVID-19. The repertoire was sequenced with immunoSEQ multiplex PCR; TCRdb's copy has only in-frame clones and lacks some. The profile shows under 90,000 clones, around 85% of them singletons. The specimen was peripheral blood. These receptors were taken from a woman older than 75 with active or convalescent COVID-19.

The V call is TRBV7-8, the J call TRBJ1-3, with D possibly matching TRBD1 (5 bases). The CDR3 is made up of 14 amino acids. Trimming left V 7 bases short and J 0 bases short, with 10 bases between. Per the germline V gene, CDR1 is SGHVS and CDR2 is FQNEAQ. As DNA, the CDR3 is TGTGCCAGCACCCGACAGTTCTCTGGAAACACCATATATTTT. This sequence encodes CASTRQFSGNTIYF.

Written as DNA, the CDR3 is TGTGCCAGCAGCTTTCTGACAGCCTACAATGAGCAGTTCTTC. The encoded protein is CASSFLTAYNEQFF. The chain is built from TRBV7-8 and TRBJ2-1, with a tentative D call TRBD1 (5 bases). This CDR3 region has 14 residues. Trimming stripped 3 bases from V and 2 bases from J, with 8 bases between. Germline V CDR1 and CDR2: SGHVS, FQNEAQ. The whole variable domain, remainder taken from reference TRBV7-8 and TRBJ2-1, is GAGVSQSPRYKVAKRGQDVALRCDPISGHVSLFWYQQALGQGPEFLTYFQNEAQLDKSGLPSDRFFAERPEGSVSTLKIQRTQQEDSAVYLCASSFLTAYNEQFFGPGTRLTVL.